Listed below are T cell receptor beta chains from one sample, sequenced in a study of technical replicates of blood from a few donors. The repertoire was sequenced with immunoSEQ multiplex PCR; TCRdb's copy has only in-frame clones and lacks some. The sample has approximately 79,000 clones; 95% to 97% are singletons. Sequencing used T cells isolated from PBMCs. The receptor set was obtained from a human donor in good health. The CDR3 runs from the conserved cysteine through the conserved F or W. Each record gives: clone size, J gene, V gene, D gene, CDR3 DNA, CDR3 protein. A D gene is named only where the DNA matches it firmly. Size tells how often a clone was seen (once, few, many) or the class of an expanded clone, and some rows leave it out.

clone_size: once; j_call: TRBJ1-4; v_call: TRBV7-2; d_call: TRBD1; cdr3_nt: TGTGCCAGCAGCAAGGGGGTAGGGACAGGGCGTCCCCATGAAAAACTGTTTTTT; cdr3_aa: CASSKGVGTGRPHEKLFF
clone_size: -; j_call: TRBJ1-5; v_call: TRBV28; d_call: TRBD1; cdr3_nt: TGTGCCAGCAGTTTGCGGGGGACAGGGGGTCTGAATCAGCCCCAGCATTTT; cdr3_aa: CASSLRGTGGLNQPQHF
clone_size: -; j_call: TRBJ1-1; v_call: TRBV30; d_call: -; cdr3_nt: TGTGCCTGGAGGGACAGTTTCCCTACTGAAGCTTTCTTT; cdr3_aa: CAWRDSFPTEAFF
clone_size: -; j_call: TRBJ2-6; v_call: TRBV9; d_call: TRBD2; cdr3_nt: TGTGCCAGCAGCGTAGGACTAGCGCCCTACTCTGGGGCCAACGTCCTGACTTTC; cdr3_aa: CASSVGLAPYSGANVLTF
clone_size: -; j_call: TRBJ2-2; v_call: TRBV2; d_call: -; cdr3_nt: TGTGCCAGCAGTGTCAGGGGTGCCGGGGAGCTGTTTTTT; cdr3_aa: CASSVRGAGELFF
clone_size: -; j_call: TRBJ2-1; v_call: TRBV9; d_call: TRBD2; cdr3_nt: TGTGCCAGCAGTTGGACTAGCGGTATAGAATCCTACAATGAGCAGTTCTTC; cdr3_aa: CASSWTSGIESYNEQFF
clone_size: -; j_call: TRBJ2-7; v_call: TRBV13; d_call: TRBD2; cdr3_nt: TGTGCCAGCAGCCCAATCCCGGGACTAGCGGGAGGCGAGCAGTACTTC; cdr3_aa: CASSPIPGLAGGEQYF
clone_size: -; j_call: TRBJ2-7; v_call: TRBV7-6; d_call: TRBD2; cdr3_nt: TGTGCCAGCAGCTTAGCACTAGCGGGAGGGGGCGAGCAGTACTTC; cdr3_aa: CASSLALAGGGEQYF
clone_size: -; j_call: TRBJ2-4; v_call: TRBV4-1; d_call: -; cdr3_nt: TGCGCCAGCAGCCAAGGAGGCGCGGGAGCCAAAAACATTCAGTACTTC; cdr3_aa: CASSQGGAGAKNIQYF
clone_size: -; j_call: TRBJ2-5; v_call: TRBV13; d_call: -; cdr3_nt: TGTGCCAGCAGCAAATATTTGGGGGGTTATGGGCAAGAGACCCAGTACTTC; cdr3_aa: CASSKYLGGYGQETQYF
clone_size: -; j_call: TRBJ1-2; v_call: TRBV28; d_call: TRBD1; cdr3_nt: TGTGCCAGCAAAAGGACAGGGGGCGAGAACTATGGCTACACCTTC; cdr3_aa: CASKRTGGENYGYTF
clone_size: -; j_call: TRBJ1-5; v_call: TRBV6-1; d_call: -; cdr3_nt: TGTGCCAGCAGTGAAGATTATTTTCGTAGCAATCAGCCCCAGCATTTT; cdr3_aa: CASSEDYFRSNQPQHF
clone_size: -; j_call: TRBJ2-7; v_call: TRBV5-6; d_call: -; cdr3_nt: TGTGCCAGCAGCTCCAACACCTTCTACGAGCAGTACTTC; cdr3_aa: CASSSNTFYEQYF
clone_size: once; j_call: TRBJ1-5; v_call: TRBV27; d_call: -; cdr3_nt: TGTGCCAGCAGTCCCTTAAATCAGCCCCAGCATTTT; cdr3_aa: CASSPLNQPQHF
clone_size: -; j_call: TRBJ2-3; v_call: TRBV4-2; d_call: -; cdr3_nt: TGTGCCAGCAGCCCTACGCTAGATACGCAGTATTTT; cdr3_aa: CASSPTLDTQYF
clone_size: -; j_call: TRBJ1-1; v_call: TRBV12-5; d_call: -; cdr3_nt: TGTGCTAGTGGTAGATCGCGGGGACCGAACACTGAAGCTTTCTTT; cdr3_aa: CASGRSRGPNTEAFF
clone_size: -; j_call: TRBJ1-2; v_call: TRBV30; d_call: -; cdr3_nt: TGTGCCTGGAGTGGAGGGAGCTATGGCTACACCTTC; cdr3_aa: CAWSGGSYGYTF
clone_size: -; j_call: TRBJ2-2; v_call: TRBV6-5; d_call: -; cdr3_nt: TGTGCCAGCAGCCAGGGTTCCGGGGAGCTGTTTTTT; cdr3_aa: CASSQGSGELFF
clone_size: -; j_call: TRBJ1-2; v_call: TRBV6-5; d_call: TRBD1; cdr3_nt: TGTGCCAGCCATAACCAGGGGGCGCGTGGCTACACCTTC; cdr3_aa: CASHNQGARGYTF
clone_size: -; j_call: TRBJ2-7; v_call: TRBV23-1; d_call: TRBD1; cdr3_nt: TGCGCCAAAGAAACGGTCAACTCAGACAGGGCCTTCTACGAGCAGTACTTC; cdr3_aa: CAKETVNSDRAFYEQYF
clone_size: -; j_call: TRBJ1-5; v_call: TRBV6-5; d_call: -; cdr3_nt: TGTGCCAGCAGTTACCGTGAGGGCAATCAGCCCCAGCATTTT; cdr3_aa: CASSYREGNQPQHF
clone_size: -; j_call: TRBJ1-4; v_call: TRBV28; d_call: -; cdr3_nt: TGTGCCAGCAGTACCGAATTAGCAACTAATGAAAAACTGTTTTTT; cdr3_aa: CASSTELATNEKLFF
clone_size: -; j_call: TRBJ2-7; v_call: TRBV7-2; d_call: TRBD1; cdr3_nt: TGTGCCAGCAGCTCCGACAGGGACGACGAGCAGTACTTC; cdr3_aa: CASSSDRDDEQYF